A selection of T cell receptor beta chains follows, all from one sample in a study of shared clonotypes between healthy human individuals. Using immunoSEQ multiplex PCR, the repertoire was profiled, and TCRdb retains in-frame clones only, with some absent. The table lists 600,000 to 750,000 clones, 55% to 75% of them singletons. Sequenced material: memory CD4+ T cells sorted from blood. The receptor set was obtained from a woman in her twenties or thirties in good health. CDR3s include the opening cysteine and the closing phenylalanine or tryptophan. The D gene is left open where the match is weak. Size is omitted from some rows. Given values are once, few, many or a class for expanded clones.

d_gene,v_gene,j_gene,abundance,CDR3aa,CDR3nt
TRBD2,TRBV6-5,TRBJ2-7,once,CASSTVSGNSYEQYF,TGTGCCAGCTCTACCGTTAGCGGGAATTCCTACGAGCAGTACTTC
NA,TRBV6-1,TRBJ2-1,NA,CASSTSPGWEDFF,TGTGCCAGCAGTACGTCCCCGGGCTGGGAGGATTTCTTC
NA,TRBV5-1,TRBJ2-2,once,CASSLGSDNLGTGELFF,TGCGCCAGCAGCTTGGGTAGCGACAACCTCGGCACCGGGGAGCTGTTTTTT
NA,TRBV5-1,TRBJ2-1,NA,CASSFQGSNEQFF,TGCGCCAGCAGCTTCCAAGGGAGTAATGAGCAGTTCTTC
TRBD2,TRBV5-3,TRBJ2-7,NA,CARSSGLAGGRFEQYF,TGTGCCAGAAGCTCGGGACTAGCGGGAGGGCGGTTCGAGCAGTACTTC
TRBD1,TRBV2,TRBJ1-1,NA,CASSERGRETEAFF,TGTGCCAGCAGTGAAAGGGGGCGAGAGACTGAAGCTTTCTTT
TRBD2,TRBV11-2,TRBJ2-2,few,CASSLTGGTGELFF,TGTGCCAGCAGCTTAACGGGGGGTACCGGGGAGCTGTTTTTT
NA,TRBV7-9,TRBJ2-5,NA,CASSGGSETQYF,TGTGCCAGCAGCGGGGGGTCAGAGACCCAGTACTTC
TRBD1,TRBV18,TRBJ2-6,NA,CASSDRTGGHVLTF,TGTGCCAGCTCAGATAGGACAGGGGGCCACGTCCTGACTTTC
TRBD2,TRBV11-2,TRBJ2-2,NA,CASSPTSGSAGELFF,TGTGCCAGCAGCCCTACAAGCGGGAGTGCCGGGGAGCTGTTTTTT
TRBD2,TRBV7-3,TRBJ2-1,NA,CASSLRESGKQFF,TGTGCCAGCAGTTTAAGGGAAAGCGGGAAGCAGTTCTTC
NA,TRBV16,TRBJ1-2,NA,CASSQSSGAGYGYTF,TGTGCCAGCAGCCAATCATCAGGGGCTGGCTATGGCTACACCTTC
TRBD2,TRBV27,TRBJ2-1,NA,CASSLRGTTWDEQFF,TGTGCCAGCAGTTTACGTGGGACTACCTGGGATGAGCAGTTCTTC
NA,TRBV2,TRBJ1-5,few,CASSETGNQPQHF,TGTGCCAGCAGCGAAACAGGTAATCAGCCCCAGCATTTT
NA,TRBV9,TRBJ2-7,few,CASSVVGSSYEQYF,TGTGCCAGCAGCGTAGTGGGAAGCTCCTACGAGCAGTACTTC